This T cell receptor beta chain was profiled in a study of cytomegalovirus exposure and HLA in healthy donors. The study's findings and limits: A later analysis showed HLA-associated TCR beta chains outstripping equally common others in clonal expansion. Specificity for CMV antigens was confirmed in vitro for a few of the CMV-associated chains. Most TCR sequences were seen very rarely across donors, but some public TCRs occurred in many.

PCR amplification relied on 60 Vbeta primers (plus 13 Jbeta primers). Original handling: In a later analysis, the count reached 82 million or so unique TCR beta chains, with 9 million to 11 million shared. Sequenced by immunoSEQ multiplex PCR; TCRdb stores in-frame clones only, minus some. That table gives V, J and clone size, and the DNA gave D and trimming. The sample consists of roughly 55,000 clones, about 69% of them appearing once. To note about this clone: Its antigen is unknown.

The origin of this receptor is a man in his forties in good health and CMV-seropositive. The specimen was PBMCs.

The CDR3 here is CASGLAGTEPQHF. Here the CDR3 DNA reads TGTGCTAGTGGTTTGGCCGGGACAGAGCCCCAGCATTTT. The chain is built from TRBV12-5 and TRBJ1-5, with 7 bases that match TRBD1. Unmatched junction bases numbered 2, after V lost 1 base and J lost 8 bases. Germline CDR1 reads LGHNT; CDR2 reads FRNRAP. CDR3 length: 13 residues.